Each of the 8 T cell receptor beta chains below was sequenced from the same sample in a study of blood T cell repertoires in COVID-19. Sequencing was performed with immunoSEQ multiplex PCR; in TCRdb, only in-frame clones are kept and a portion is missing. Counted here are approximately 93,000 clones, 75% to 85% occurring once; the ten biggest clones make up about 10%. Sequenced material: peripheral blood. The receptors shown here come from a woman at least 80 years old with acute or convalescent COVID-19.

The J gene is TRBJ1-1, the V gene TRBV25-1; TRBD1 matches 10 bases. Germline V gene lookup returns CDR1 MGHDK and CDR2 SYGVNS. The CDR3 is 14 residues long. Losses at the gene ends were 6 bases for V and 5 bases for J; bases not matched to a gene: 6. CDR3 coding DNA: TGTGCCAGCAGCCGGGACAGGGGATATACTGAAGCTTTCTTT. This codes for CASSRDRGYTEAFF.

The V and J genes are TRBV9 and TRBJ1-2; 11 nucleotides align to TRBD1. The CDR3 spans 16 residues. Germline V gives CDR1 SGDLS, CDR2 YYNGEE. V gave up 0 bases and J gave up 8 bases; unmatched junction bases: 9. Here the CDR3 reads CASSVGVTDRGQGYTF. CDR3 DNA: TGTGCCAGCAGCGTAGGAGTTACGGACAGGGGGCAGGGCTACACCTTC.

CDR3 amino acids: CASSPGQGKETQYF. The CDR3 DNA is TGTGCCAGTAGCCCGGGACAGGGGAAAGAGACCCAGTACTTC. The chain carries TRBV19 and TRBJ2-5; 10 bases are shared with TRBD1. The ends lost 6 bases at V and 3 bases at J; junction bases unmatched: 4. Germline loops: CDR1 LNHDA, CDR2 SQIVND (reference sequence). CDR3 length equals 14 residues.

The chain carries TRBV7-2 and TRBJ1-2; 9 bases line up with TRBD1. Germline lookup yields CDR1 SGHTA and CDR2 FQGNSA. The V and J ends lost 5 bases and 3 bases, in that order; junction bases with no gene match: 7. This CDR3 comprises 15 residues. The CDR3 spells CASSGRTGAYYGYTF. The CDR3 DNA sequence: TGTGCCAGCAGCGGTCGGACAGGGGCATACTATGGCTACACCTTC.

The chain recombines TRBV7-2 with TRBJ2-5, with 7 bases matching TRBD1. After removal of 11 bases from V and 0 bases from J, the junction contained 9 bases not matched to a gene. Germline CDR1 is SGHTA and CDR2 is FQGNSA. This CDR3 is built from 14 residues. CDR3: CASSRDRYQETQYF. CDR3 coding DNA: TGTGCCTCGTCCAGGGACAGATACCAAGAGACCCAGTACTTC.

The chain uses TRBV7-9 and TRBJ2-3, with TRBD1 matching 10 bases. The germline V gene has CDR1 SEHNR and CDR2 FQNEAQ (reference sequence). The V and J ends lost 5 bases and 3 bases, in that order; junction bases with no gene match: 2. There are 14 residues in the CDR3. The CDR3 DNA sequence: TGTGCCAGCAGCGGGACAGGGGTAACAGATACGCAGTATTTT. Protein: CASSGTGVTDTQYF.

The chain recombines TRBV27 with TRBJ1-1, with a tentative D call TRBD1 (5 bases). This CDR3 has 13 amino acids. V was pared by 4 bases and J by 7 bases, with 13 bases between. Germline lookup yields CDR1 MNHEY and CDR2 SMNVEV (reference sequence). CDR3 region: CASSYRTSLEAFF. In DNA form, the CDR3 reads TGTGCCAGCAGTTATAGGACAAGTCTTGAAGCTTTCTTT.

The chain combines TRBV27 with TRBJ1-4; D not resolved. V lost 6 bases to trimming and J lost 1 base, with 12 bases between them. CDR3 size: 15 residues. Germline CDR1 reads MNHEY; CDR2 reads SMNVEV (reference sequence). CDR3 nucleotides: TGTGCCAGCAGAATTCTTGGAGGAACTAATGAAAAACTGTTTTTT. It yields the protein CASRILGGTNEKLFF.